The clone carrying this TCR beta chain was detected many times. Its specificity is not known. The data were taken from a study of T-cell reconstitution after alpha-beta-depleted transplantation in children. Study results and caveats: There were reportedly several hundred expanded graft clones from which alpha-beta T cells came about two months after transplant. At the one-year point after transplant, T-cell counts and TCRbeta diversity were found to come mostly from T cells that had been newly produced.

The germline V gene has CDR1 SQVTM and CDR2 ANQGSEA. This CDR3 has 10 residues. The germline V and J ends were trimmed by 5 bases and 3 bases, with 2 bases remaining between them. Library preparation (for TCRbeta) was performed with unique molecular identifiers. TCRdb processed the PCR reads anew with MiXCR; each CDR3 protein has one entry. This sample carries 670,000 or so distinct CDR3 sequences, around 14% of them seen once, and the ten largest clones take approximately 0.8%. The clonotype comes from a girl between 2 and 10 years old with congenital amegakaryocytic thrombocytopenia, due to receive a stem cell transplant. The V gene is TRBV29-1, the J gene TRBJ2-1; no definite D call. The source material was PBMCs, sampled before TCRalphabeta/CD19-depleted stem cell transplant. The CDR3 DNA follows: TGCAGCGTTCGCTACAATGAGCAGTTCTTC. Amino acids: CSVRYNEQFF.